The clone carrying this TCR beta chain appeared many times. Its antigen remains unidentified. The data originate from a study of metastatic and nonmetastatic thyroid tumors. Study information: Malignant thyroid and benign thyroid patients provided blood and tumor or nodule tissue whose repertoires were compared. Findings of the study overall: Benign nodules were reported to have significantly lower TCR beta diversity than malignant thyroid tumors, in blood and tumor.

Ahead of thyroid surgery, no patient had received treatment of any kind. Under the authors' procedure: It was from CDR3 differences across clinicopathological groups that a distant-metastasis classifier for papillary thyroid cancer was built. TCRdb reprocessed the PCR reads via MiXCR. For this entry, the V and J calls and clone size follow TCRdb and not the study's own pipeline. The data show roughly 20,000 clones, with roughly a sixth seen just once and less than 11% held by the top ten. The sample taken for sequencing was tumor tissue. This clonotype originated in a female donor with papillary thyroid cancer or a benign thyroid nodule (not recorded which). Some clones in this sample may be carry-over from other donors' samples.

As DNA, the CDR3 is TGTGCCAGCAGTTACTCGAGGCCGGGACAGGGGGCAGCTGAAGCTTTCTTT. Translation gives CASSYSRPGQGAAEAFF. The rearrangement joins TRBV6-5 to TRBJ1-1; TRBD1 agrees at 12 bases. Germline values: CDR1 MNHEY, CDR2 SVGAGI. The CDR3 contains 17 residues. The ends lost 0 bases at V and 6 bases at J; junction bases unmatched: 8.